This entry is about one TCR beta chain. The target antigen is unknown. The data were taken from a study of post-analysis software for immune sequencing data. Findings and caveats of the study: Five or six TRBV segments appeared more often in patients than in controls, and TRBV5-6, TRBV5-1 and TRBV20-1 were among these.

Germline CDR1 is WSHSY and CDR2 is SAAADI. The ends lost 4 bases at V and 1 base at J; junction bases unmatched: 10. CDR3 length: 17 amino acids. The TCR beta cDNA libraries contained unique molecular identifiers. TCRdb redid the calling of the PCR reads with MiXCR, one entry per CDR3 protein. The sample comprises hundreds of thousands of distinct CDR3 sequences, 36% of which are singletons, and under 5.5% rests with the top ten. The chain is built from TRBV10-2 and TRBJ2-7; TRBD2 matches 10 bases. The specimen was blood. This clonotype originated in a girl aged 5 to 17 with multiple sclerosis. DNA of the CDR3: TGCGCCAGCAGTGGGCCCCCCGGGACTAGCGTATCCTACGAGCAGTACTTC. This codes for CASSGPPGTSVSYEQYF.